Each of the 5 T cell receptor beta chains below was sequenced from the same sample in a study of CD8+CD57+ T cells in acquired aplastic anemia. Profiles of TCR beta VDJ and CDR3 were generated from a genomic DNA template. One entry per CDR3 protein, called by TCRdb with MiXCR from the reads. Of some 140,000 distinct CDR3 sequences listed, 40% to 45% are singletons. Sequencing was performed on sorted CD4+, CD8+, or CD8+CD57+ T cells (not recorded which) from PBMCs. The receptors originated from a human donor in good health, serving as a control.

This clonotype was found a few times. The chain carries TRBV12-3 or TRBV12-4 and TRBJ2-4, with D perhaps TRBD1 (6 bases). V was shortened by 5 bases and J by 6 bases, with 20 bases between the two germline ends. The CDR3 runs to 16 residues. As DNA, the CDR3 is TGTGCCAGCAGTCCCTCAGGGGCCAGGGTGGGAAACATTCAGTACTTC. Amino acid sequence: CASSPSGARVGNIQYF.

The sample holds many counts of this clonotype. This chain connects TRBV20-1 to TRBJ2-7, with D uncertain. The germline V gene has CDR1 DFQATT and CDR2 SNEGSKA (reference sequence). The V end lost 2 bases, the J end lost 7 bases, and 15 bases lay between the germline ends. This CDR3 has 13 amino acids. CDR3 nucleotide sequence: TGCAGTGCTAGATGGCCCCACGGGCGGGAGCAGTACTTC. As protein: CSARWPHGREQYF.

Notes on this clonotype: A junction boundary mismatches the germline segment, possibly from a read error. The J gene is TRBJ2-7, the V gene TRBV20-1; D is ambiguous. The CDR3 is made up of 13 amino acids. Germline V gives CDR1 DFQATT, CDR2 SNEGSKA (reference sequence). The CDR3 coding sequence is TGCAGTGCAAGAGGTCTAGAGGACTACGAGCAGTACTTC. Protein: CSARGLEDYEQYF.

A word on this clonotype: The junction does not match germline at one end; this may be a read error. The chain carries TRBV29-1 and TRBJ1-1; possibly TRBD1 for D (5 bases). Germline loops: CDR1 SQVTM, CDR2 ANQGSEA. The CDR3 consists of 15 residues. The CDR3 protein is CSVDGTLKGNIEAFF. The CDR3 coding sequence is TGCAGCGTCGACGGGACTCTAAAAGGGAACATTGAAGCTTTCTTT.

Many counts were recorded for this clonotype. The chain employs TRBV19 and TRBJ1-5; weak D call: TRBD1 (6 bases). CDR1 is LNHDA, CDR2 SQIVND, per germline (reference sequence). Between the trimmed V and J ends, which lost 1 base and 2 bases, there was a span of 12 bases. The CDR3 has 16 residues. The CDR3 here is CASSIVGAEGNQPQHF. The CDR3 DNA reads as TGTGCCAGTAGTATAGTGGGGGCCGAGGGCAATCAGCCCCAGCATTTT.